The clone carrying this TCR beta chain was recorded a few times. In each case, RNA was isolated and then reverse transcribed into cDNA as the sequencing template. Only in-frame clones appear in the TCRdb table, and some are missing; sequencing was by immunoSEQ multiplex PCR. The sample has approximately 200,000 clones, 60% seen once. The data belong to a study of CD8+ T cells in alopecia areata. For the study at large: For the treated group, dosing was oral tofacitinib at 5 to 10 mg twice daily.

The treatment is: oral pan-JAK inhibitor, 5-10 mg twice daily. Trimming took off 2 bases at V and 4 bases at J, with 8 bases between the two ends. CDR1 is SNHLY, CDR2 FYNNEI, per germline. The CDR3 totals 13 residues. This clonotype was obtained from a human donor with alopecia areata. The material was CD4+ T cells sorted from blood, obtained at week 4, from a patient treated with tofacitinib. V usage is TRBV2 and J usage is TRBJ1-2; the D is unclear. CDR3 loop: CASSEQTPYGYTF. DNA of the CDR3: TGTGCCAGCAGTGAACAGACACCCTATGGCTACACCTTC. Looking up the rest from reference TRBV2 and TRBJ1-2 gives the full variable domain: EPEVTQTPSHQVTQMGQEVILRCVPISNHLYFYWYRQILGQKVEFLVSFYNNEISEKSEIFDDQFSVERPDGSNFTLKIRSTKLEDSAMYFCASSEQTPYGYTFGSGTRLTVV.